The 3 T cell receptor beta chains in this list originate from one sample, sequenced in a study of blood T cell repertoires in COVID-19. Clones were read by immunoSEQ multiplex PCR, and TCRdb kept only the in-frame ones, dropping some. The sample lists about 270,000 clones; around 80% were seen once. Input material: peripheral blood. All receptors derive from a man at least 80 years old with acute or convalescent COVID-19.

The V gene is TRBV14, the J gene TRBJ1-1, with 7 bases that match TRBD1. Germline V gene data show CDR1 as SGHDN and CDR2 as FVKESK. CDR3 length: 15 amino acids. V dropped 7 bases and J dropped 4; count of bases not matched to a gene: 12. CDR3 bases: TGTGCCAGCAACCAGGGTGTAGCAGGGGGCACTGAAGCTTTCTTT. It is translated as CASNQGVAGGTEAFF.

The chain recombines TRBV5-4 with TRBJ2-6; the match to TRBD1 covers 7 bases. The CDR3 runs to 18 residues. CDR1 and CDR2 (germline): SGHNT, YYREEE (reference sequence). Trimming took 2 bases from V and 0 from J; bases not matched to a gene: 8. CDR3 region: CASSLPGTVSSGANVLTF. CDR3 nucleotides: TGTGCCAGCAGCTTACCCGGGACAGTAAGCTCTGGGGCCAACGTCCTGACTTTC. Supplemented by reference TRBV5-4 and TRBJ2-6, the full variable domain reads ETGVTQSPTHLIKTRGQQVTLRCSSQSGHNTVSWYQQALGQGPQFIFQYYREEENGRGNFPPRFSGLQFPNYSSELNVNALELDDSALYLCASSLPGTVSSGANVLTFGAGSRLTVL.

This chain connects TRBV7-9 to TRBJ2-2; D is possibly TRBD1 (6 bases). The CDR3 is 16 amino acids. CDR1 and CDR2 (germline): SEHNR, FQNEAQ (reference sequence). The V end lost 7 bases, the J end lost 1 base, and 16 bases lay between the germline ends. CDR3 bases: TGTGCCAGCACCAAAGGGCGACAGGTGAACACCGGGGAGCTGTTTTTT. The encoded protein is CASTKGRQVNTGELFF.